One TCR beta chain is described in this entry. Its antigen is not identified. This entry belongs to a study of long-term antiretroviral therapy in people with HIV. Turning to the study itself: By about a decade, the earliest samples predate the 2015 immediate-ART recommendation.

It was version v3.0 of the immunoSEQ assay that was run at survey level. Sequencing was performed with immunoSEQ multiplex PCR; in TCRdb, only in-frame clones are kept and a portion is missing. The sample includes tens of thousands of clones, around 95% of them seen just once. Study results and limitations: The range of CDR3 lengths in HIV repertoires proved narrower than that found in controls. Blood in the study was drawn between the mid-2000s and the late 2010s, possibly under older ART regimens, which may be less effective than current ones.

A minimum of one pre-ART and two post-ART PBMC samples existed for each donor. Here the sequenced sample was unsorted PBMCs, taken 5.3 years after starting antiretroviral therapy. The clonotype was recovered from a man aged 50-60 years with HIV.

The CDR3 DNA reads TGTGCCAGTAGTTTCCCGACAACCGAGGACACCGGGGAGCTGTTTTTT. Amino acid sequence: CASSFPTTEDTGELFF. This chain joins TRBV19 and TRBJ2-2; D remains ambiguous. V shed 5 bases and J shed 3 bases, with 16 bases lying between them. The CDR3 runs 16 residues. Germline CDR1 is LNHDA and CDR2 is SQIVND (reference sequence).